The clone carrying this TCR beta chain was observed once. No antigen is known for it. Trimming pared 6 bases from V and 0 bases from J, leaving 15 bases between. The CDR3 has 17 residues. The germline V gene has CDR1 LNHDA and CDR2 SQIVND (reference sequence). Only in-frame clones appear in the TCRdb table, and some are missing; sequencing was by immunoSEQ multiplex PCR. The table shows around 2,400 clones, with around 87% occurring only once. This sample is part of a study of follicular helper T cells after annual influenza vaccination. General observations from the study: ICOS+CD38+ cTfh clonality tracked population frequency, and its change tracked circulating plasmablast change.

Time point specified: 2014-2015 season, pre-vaccination. The source of this sequence is an adult who received the influenza vaccine. V is TRBV19 and J is TRBJ2-6; perhaps TRBD2 as D (5 bases). Sequenced here: CXCR5+ CD38+ circulating T follicular helper cells from blood, sampled on the day of influenza vaccination. Subset noted: circulating Tfh, non-naive CD4+CXCR5+PD-1+ (ICOS+CD38+ or ICOS-CD38-). In DNA form, the CDR3 reads TGTGCCAGTAGACCTCATAATCGGGACTCTGGGGCCAACGTCCTGACTTTC. This translates into CASRPHNRDSGANVLTF. The whole variable domain, remainder taken from reference TRBV19 and TRBJ2-6, is DGGITQSPKYLFRKEGQNVTLSCEQNLNHDAMYWYRQDPGQGLRLIYYSQIVNDFQKGDIAEGYSVSREKKESFPLTVTSAQKNPTAFYLCASRPHNRDSGANVLTFGAGSRLTVL.